Given below is one T cell receptor beta chain in context. The protocol was immunoSEQ multiplex PCR, while the TCRdb copy is restricted to in-frame clones and leaves out a portion. The table lists approximately 580,000 clones, more than 75% of them singletons, with about 0.013% in the top ten. The data derive from a study of shared T cell receptors in the human thymus. The data also belong to a second study, concerning human thymus T cells. That paper states: The donors were infants in Finland with congenital heart defects, otherwise immunologically healthy. The study used thymus tissue resected during corrective heart surgery. V and J genes seemed to be used with bias in thymic and blood repertoires. Related work found strong thymic repertoire overlap between unrelated individuals.

The receptor was isolated from a boy younger than two with a congenital heart defect. Sequencing was done on a sample of thymocytes.

The CDR3 protein is CASSSDTYNQPQHF. The CDR3 nucleotides read TGTGCCAGCAGCTCCGACACTTACAATCAGCCCCAGCATTTT. V gene TRBV5-6 combines with J gene TRBJ1-5; no clear D gene. The germline V and J ends were trimmed by 3 bases and 3 bases, with 10 bases remaining between them. The CDR3 is made up of 14 amino acids. Germline-derived CDR1 and CDR2 are SGHDT and YYEEEE.